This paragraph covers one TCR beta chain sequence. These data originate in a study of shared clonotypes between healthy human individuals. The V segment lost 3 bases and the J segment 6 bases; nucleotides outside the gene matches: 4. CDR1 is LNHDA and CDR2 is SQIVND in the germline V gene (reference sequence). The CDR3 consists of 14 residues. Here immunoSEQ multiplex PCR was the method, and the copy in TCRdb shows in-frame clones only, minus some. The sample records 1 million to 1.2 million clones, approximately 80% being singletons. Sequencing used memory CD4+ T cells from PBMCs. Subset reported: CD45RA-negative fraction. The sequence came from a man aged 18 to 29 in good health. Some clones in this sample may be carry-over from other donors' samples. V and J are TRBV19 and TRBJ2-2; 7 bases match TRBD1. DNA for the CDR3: TGTGCCAGTAGTATTAAGGGGGCGGCCGGGGAGCTGTTTTTT. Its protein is CASSIKGAAGELFF.